The TCR beta chain described here comes from a study of shared clonotypes between healthy human individuals (TCRdb year 2020). Broadly, across the study: The cohort comprised a couple of women and three men aged 18 to 49 years. Per donor, three plates each were used for CD4 naive and CD4 memory, two for CD8 naive, and one for CD8 memory. To increase sequencing depth and limit assay-specific biases, TCR repertoire library preparation and sequencing were carried out by different laboratories using diverse techniques. Blood TCR repertoires of a handful of healthy adults were deeply sequenced to estimate repertoire size and the extent of clonotype sharing between individuals. Per donor, leukapheresis produced somewhere between about 0.94 and 9.5 billion PBMCs. The paper as a whole reports these results and caveats: Sampling was restricted to blood, and TCR repertoires in tissue are likely to differ from TCR repertoires in blood. Estimated clonotype richness was generally larger for naive than for memory subsets. Clonotypes shared by all four sorted-subset donors showed higher generation probabilities than non-shared clonotypes. Pairwise subsampling led to the expectation that sequencing depth would affect the degree of clonotype sharing among donors. Across several donors, approximately 4.9% of naive CD4, roughly 3.3% of naive CD8, approximately 2.5% of memory CD4, and about 0.44% of memory CD8 clonotypes were shared. Incomplete sequencing was indicated by rarefaction of sorted-subset datasets, despite the large sequencing depth. Because the study included a small number of donors, the genetic and exposure-history diversity represented was limited.

Healthy HIV-negative adults with no recently reported acute infections or vaccinations were included as donors. Every donor was a Caucasian adult residing in Nashville, Tennessee, USA. Magnetic negative selection was used to enrich CD4+ T cells, after which naive cells were positively selected on CD45RA and the negative fraction became the memory subset. After blood collection by leukapheresis, PBMCs were isolated using Ficoll-Histopaque density gradient centrifugation and then cryopreserved in the vapor phase of liquid nitrogen. Analytical flow cytometry was used to check the purity and quantity of every magnetically sorted T cell population. Genomic DNA was isolated from each sorted fraction and quantified by UV absorbance on a Nanodrop 2000c. Using the deep immunoSEQ assay, multiplex PCR amplified TCR CDR3 regions from genomic DNA. For each cell subset, the extracted genomic DNA was distributed evenly across all wells of several immunoSEQ 96-well plates, and each plate served as one replicate. For sorted subsets, each replicate PCR was loaded with about 0.2 ug genomic DNA, equivalent to 30,000 or so T cell genomes. Purified libraries were measured with a Qubit 3.0 fluorometer, size-checked on a Bioanalyzer 2100, and measured again with the KAPA Library Quantification kit. Each immunoSEQ 96-well plate was sequenced on its own single-read 150-cycle Illumina NextSeq 550 flow cell. The original pipeline was this. Because only junctional sequences without quality scores were contained in the immunoSEQ output, filtering matching that applied to full-length reads could not be performed. To assign V/J genes and CDR3, sequences were annotated against IMGT germline references using PyIR, a Python wrapper for IgBLAST v1.9. Any read was removed if the V/J assignment was weak (E-value above 1e-6), the CDR3 was missing, or the read contained stop codons, out-of-frame junctions, or ambiguous translated residues. V3J clonotypes were defined by identical inferred V gene, J gene, and CDR3 amino acid sequence. Percentage overlap between repertoires was calculated by dividing the number of shared unique clonotypes by the size of the smaller repertoire. Three approaches were used to assess repertoire richness: RTK rarefaction, the Chao1 estimator, and Recon v2.1 estimates of unobserved clonotypes. OLGA was used to compute generation probabilities for all TCRbeta clonotypes that the gDNA method yielded from a handful of donors. TCRdb retrieved this table from immuneACCESS and kept in-frame rearrangements only. Not all clones are present; in checked studies, unresolved V genes account for under half, and no reason is known for the remainder. The V and J calls and clone size were taken over from that table, and D and trimming were inferred from the DNA. Here the sample has some 2.1 million clones; 85% to 95% occur a single time. The ten largest clones take up approximately 0.13% of the sample.

The CDR3 runs 18 amino acids, cysteine and phenylalanine included. The DNA shown is the 54-base CDR3, in frame from base 1. Via the germline V gene (reference sequence), CDR1 is SGHNT and CDR2 YYREEE. V lost 4 bases and J lost 4 bases, and the count of bases not matched to a germline gene is 11. With regard to this clone: The clone's antigen remains unknown. No much larger clone is present one base from it, and per-base qualities are unavailable.

The chain uses TRBV5-4 and TRBJ2-1, and TRBD2 aligns with 13 junction nucleotides. This clonotype originated in a man younger than 35 in good health. Specimen: naive CD4+ T cells sorted from blood. The intended sense of this specimen's cell subset or site label: CD45RA+ positively selected. The DNA sequence follows: TGTGCCAGCAGCCCTGGAGGGAAACTAGCGGGAGGGTACAATGAGCAGTTCTTC. Translation gives CASSPGGKLAGGYNEQFF.